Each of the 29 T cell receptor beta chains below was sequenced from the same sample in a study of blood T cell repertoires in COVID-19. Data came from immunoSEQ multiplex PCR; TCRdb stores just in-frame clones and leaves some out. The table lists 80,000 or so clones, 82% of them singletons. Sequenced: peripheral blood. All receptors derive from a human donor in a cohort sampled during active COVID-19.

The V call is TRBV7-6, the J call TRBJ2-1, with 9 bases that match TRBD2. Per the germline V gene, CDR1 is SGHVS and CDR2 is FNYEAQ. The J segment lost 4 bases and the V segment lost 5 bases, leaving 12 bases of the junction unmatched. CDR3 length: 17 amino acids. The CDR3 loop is CASSQLAGSRVYNEQFF. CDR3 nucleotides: TGTGCCAGCAGCCAGCTAGCGGGGTCACGAGTGTACAATGAGCAGTTCTTC.

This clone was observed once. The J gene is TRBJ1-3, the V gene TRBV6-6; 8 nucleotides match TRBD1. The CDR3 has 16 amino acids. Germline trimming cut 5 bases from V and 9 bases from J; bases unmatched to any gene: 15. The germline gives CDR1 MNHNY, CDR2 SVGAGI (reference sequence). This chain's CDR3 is CASSTGDRSSGGTIYF. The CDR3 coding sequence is TGTGCCAGCAGTACGGGGGACAGGTCCTCCGGCGGCACCATATATTTT.

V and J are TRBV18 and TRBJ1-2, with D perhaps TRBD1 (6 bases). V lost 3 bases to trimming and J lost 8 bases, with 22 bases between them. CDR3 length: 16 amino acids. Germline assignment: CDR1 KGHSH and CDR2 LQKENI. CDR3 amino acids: CASSPSAGAPLEGYTF. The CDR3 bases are TGTGCCAGCTCACCGAGCGCAGGGGCCCCTTTAGAGGGCTACACCTTC.

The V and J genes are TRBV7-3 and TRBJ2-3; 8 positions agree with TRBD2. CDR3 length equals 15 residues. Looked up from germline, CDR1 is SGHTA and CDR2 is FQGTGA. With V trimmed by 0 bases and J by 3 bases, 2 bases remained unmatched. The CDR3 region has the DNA TGTGCCAGCAGCTTAACTAGCGGGGAGACAGATACGCAGTATTTT. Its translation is CASSLTSGETDTQYF.

DNA of the CDR3: TGTGCCGGACAGGGGACTAGTGGCTACACCTTC. Amino acids: CAGQGTSGYTF. The V gene is TRBV24-1, the J gene TRBJ1-2; 9 bases map to TRBD1. From germline, CDR1 is KGHDR and CDR2 SFDVKD. J lost 7 bases, V lost 12 bases, and 5 bases had no gene match. This CDR3 contains 11 residues.

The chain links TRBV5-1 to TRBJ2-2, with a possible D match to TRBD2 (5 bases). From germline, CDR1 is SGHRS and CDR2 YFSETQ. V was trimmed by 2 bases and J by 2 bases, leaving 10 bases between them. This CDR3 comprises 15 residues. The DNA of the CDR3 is TGCGCCAGCAGCTTAGCGGCGCTAAACACCGGGGAGCTGTTTTTT. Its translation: CASSLAALNTGELFF.

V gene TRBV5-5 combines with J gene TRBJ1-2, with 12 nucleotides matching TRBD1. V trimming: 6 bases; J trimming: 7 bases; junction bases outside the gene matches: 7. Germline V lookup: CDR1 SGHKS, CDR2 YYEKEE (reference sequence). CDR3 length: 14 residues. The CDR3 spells CASKGTGGAFGYTF. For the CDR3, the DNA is TGTGCCAGCAAAGGGACAGGGGGCGCTTTTGGCTACACCTTC.

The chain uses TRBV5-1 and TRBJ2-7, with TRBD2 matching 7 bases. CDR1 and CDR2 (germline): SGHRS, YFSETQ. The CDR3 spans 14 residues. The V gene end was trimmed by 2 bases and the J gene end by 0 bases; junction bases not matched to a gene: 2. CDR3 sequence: CASSFKRGSYEQYF. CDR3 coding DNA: TGCGCCAGCAGCTTCAAGCGGGGCTCCTACGAGCAGTACTTC.

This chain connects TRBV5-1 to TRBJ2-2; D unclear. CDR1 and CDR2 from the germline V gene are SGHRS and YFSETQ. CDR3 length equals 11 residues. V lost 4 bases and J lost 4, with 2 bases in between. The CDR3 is CASSRTGELFF. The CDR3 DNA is TGCGCCAGCAGCCGCACCGGGGAGCTGTTTTTT.

DNA for the CDR3: TGTGCCAGCAGCATAGGGACAGCCCCTCTTTCCTACGAGCAGTACTTC. Protein product: CASSIGTAPLSYEQYF. V and J are TRBV9 and TRBJ2-7, with 7 bases lining up with TRBD1. Trimming at V came to 4 bases and at J to 1 base, leaving 11 bases not matched to a gene. This CDR3 spans 16 amino acids. Germline CDR1 is SGDLS and CDR2 is YYNGEE.

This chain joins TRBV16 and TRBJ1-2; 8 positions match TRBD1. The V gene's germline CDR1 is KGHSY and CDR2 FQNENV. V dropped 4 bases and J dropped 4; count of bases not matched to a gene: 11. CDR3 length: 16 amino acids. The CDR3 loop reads CASSPRVSGQGYGYTF. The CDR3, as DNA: TGTGCCAGCAGCCCCCGAGTATCCGGACAGGGCTATGGCTACACCTTC.

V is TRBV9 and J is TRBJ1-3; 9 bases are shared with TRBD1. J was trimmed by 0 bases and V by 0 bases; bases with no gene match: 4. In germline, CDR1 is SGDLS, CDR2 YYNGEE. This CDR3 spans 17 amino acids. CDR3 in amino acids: CASSVEGQGISGNTIYF. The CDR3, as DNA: TGTGCCAGCAGCGTAGAGGGACAGGGTATCTCTGGAAACACCATATATTTT.

CDR3 nucleotide sequence: TGTGCCAGCAGCCCGTCGACAGGGGGCTTTGAAAAACTGTTTTTT. It yields the protein CASSPSTGGFEKLFF. This chain joins TRBV9 and TRBJ1-4; 10 positions agree with TRBD1. The CDR3 runs 15 residues. Trimming removed 4 bases from V and 7 bases from J; junction bases left unmatched: 7. Germline V gene lookup returns CDR1 SGDLS and CDR2 YYNGEE.

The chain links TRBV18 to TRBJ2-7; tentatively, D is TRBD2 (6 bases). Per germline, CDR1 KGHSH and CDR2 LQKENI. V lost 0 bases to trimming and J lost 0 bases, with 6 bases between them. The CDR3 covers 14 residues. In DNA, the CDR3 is TGTGCCAGCTCACCACCGGGGGGCTCCTACGAGCAGTACTTC. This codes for CASSPPGGSYEQYF. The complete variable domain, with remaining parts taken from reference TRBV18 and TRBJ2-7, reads NAGVMQNPRHLVRRRGQEARLRCSPMKGHSHVYWYRQLPEEGLKFMVYLQKENIIDESGMPKERFSAEFPKEGPSILRIQQVVRGDSAAYFCASSPPGGSYEQYFGPGTRLTVT.

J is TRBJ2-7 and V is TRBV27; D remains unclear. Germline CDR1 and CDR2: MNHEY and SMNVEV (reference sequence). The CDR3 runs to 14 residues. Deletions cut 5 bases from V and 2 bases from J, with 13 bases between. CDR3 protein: CASSELVNPYEQYF. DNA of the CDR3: TGTGCCAGCAGTGAGTTAGTAAATCCCTACGAGCAGTACTTC.

In nucleotides, the CDR3 is TGTGCCAGCAGCTTAAGAGCAGGGGGAGAGACCCAGTACTTC. It translates to CASSLRAGGETQYF. This chain links TRBV13 with TRBJ2-5; 7 bases are a match to TRBD1. Per the germline V gene, CDR1 is PRHDT and CDR2 is FYEKMQ (reference sequence). The CDR3 has 14 residues. The junction had 4 bases not matched to a gene; V was cut back by 2 bases and J by 4 bases. The variable domain in full, completed from reference TRBV13 and TRBJ2-5, reads AAGVIQSPRHLIKEKRETATLKCYPIPRHDTVYWYQQGPGQDPQFLISFYEKMQSDKGSIPDRFSAQQFSDYHSELNMSSLELGDSALYFCASSLRAGGETQYFGPGTRLLVL.

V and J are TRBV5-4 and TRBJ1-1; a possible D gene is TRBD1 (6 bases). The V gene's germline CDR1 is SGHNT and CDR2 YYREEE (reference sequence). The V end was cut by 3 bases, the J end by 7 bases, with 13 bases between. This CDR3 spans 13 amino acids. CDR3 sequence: CASSWGVTGEAFF. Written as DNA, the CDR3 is TGTGCCAGCAGCTGGGGCGTGACAGGTGAAGCTTTCTTT.

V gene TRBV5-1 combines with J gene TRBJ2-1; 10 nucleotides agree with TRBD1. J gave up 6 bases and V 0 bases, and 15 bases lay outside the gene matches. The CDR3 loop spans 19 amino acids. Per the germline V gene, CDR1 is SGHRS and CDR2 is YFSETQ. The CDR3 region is CASSLDGRYGTGVFNEQFF. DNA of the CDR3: TGCGCCAGCAGCTTGGATGGCCGATATGGGACAGGGGTCTTCAATGAGCAGTTCTTC.

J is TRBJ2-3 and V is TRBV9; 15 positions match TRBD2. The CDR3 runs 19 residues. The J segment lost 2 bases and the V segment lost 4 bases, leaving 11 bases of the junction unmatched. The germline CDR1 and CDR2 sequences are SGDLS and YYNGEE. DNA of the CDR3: TGTGCCAGCAGCTTTATCCCGGGACTAGCGGGGGGAAACACAGATACGCAGTATTTT. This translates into CASSFIPGLAGGNTDTQYF.

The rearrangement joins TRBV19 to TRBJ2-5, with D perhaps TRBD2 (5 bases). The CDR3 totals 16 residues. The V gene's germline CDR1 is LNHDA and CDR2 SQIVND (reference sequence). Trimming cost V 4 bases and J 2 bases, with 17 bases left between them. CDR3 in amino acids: CASSKRAASLQETQYF. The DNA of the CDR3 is TGTGCCAGTAGTAAGAGGGCCGCTAGCCTGCAAGAGACCCAGTACTTC.

The chain's CDR3 is CASSYSEEFEQYF. The DNA of the CDR3 is TGTGCCAGCAGTTACAGCGAGGAGTTCGAGCAGTACTTC. The chain combines TRBV6-5 with TRBJ2-7; unclear D gene. The V and J ends lost 2 bases and 6 bases respectively, with 11 bases between them. In germline, CDR1 is MNHEY, CDR2 SVGAGI. This CDR3 has 13 residues.

The CDR3 protein is CASSPHGDLRSYEQYF. CDR3 coding DNA: TGTGCCAGCAGTCCACACGGGGACTTAAGATCCTACGAGCAGTACTTC. The rearrangement links TRBV7-2 to TRBJ2-7, with a weak D call TRBD2 (6 bases). This CDR3 contains 16 residues. CDR1 and CDR2 from the germline V gene are SGHTA and FQGNSA. Trimming took off 6 bases at V and 1 base at J, with 19 bases between the two ends.

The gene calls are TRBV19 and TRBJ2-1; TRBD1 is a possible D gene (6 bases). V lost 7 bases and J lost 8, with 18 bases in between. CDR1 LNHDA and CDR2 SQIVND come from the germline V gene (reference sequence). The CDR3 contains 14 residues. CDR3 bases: TGTGCCAGTAAGGAGATCCGGGACATTGATGAGCAGTTCTTC. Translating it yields CASKEIRDIDEQFF. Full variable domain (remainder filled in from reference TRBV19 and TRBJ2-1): DGGITQSPKYLFRKEGQNVTLSCEQNLNHDAMYWYRQDPGQGLRLIYYSQIVNDFQKGDIAEGYSVSREKKESFPLTVTSAQKNPTAFYLCASKEIRDIDEQFFGPGTRLTVL.

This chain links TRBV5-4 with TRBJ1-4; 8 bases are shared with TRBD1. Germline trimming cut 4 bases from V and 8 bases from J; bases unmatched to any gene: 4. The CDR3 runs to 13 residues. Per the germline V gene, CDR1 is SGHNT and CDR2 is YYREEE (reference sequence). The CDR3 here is CASSIRGQEKLFF. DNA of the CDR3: TGTGCCAGCAGCATCAGGGGGCAGGAAAAACTGTTTTTT.

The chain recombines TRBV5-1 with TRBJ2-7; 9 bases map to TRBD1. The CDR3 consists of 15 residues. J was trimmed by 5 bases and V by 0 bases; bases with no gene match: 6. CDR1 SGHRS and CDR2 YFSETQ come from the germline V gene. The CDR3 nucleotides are TGCGCCAGCAGCTTGGTTTGGACAGGGGACAACGAGCAGTACTTC. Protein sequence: CASSLVWTGDNEQYF.

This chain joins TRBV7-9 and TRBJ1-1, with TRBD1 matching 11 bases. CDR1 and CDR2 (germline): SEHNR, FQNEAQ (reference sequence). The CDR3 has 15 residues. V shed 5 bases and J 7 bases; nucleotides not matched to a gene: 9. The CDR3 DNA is TGTGCCAGCAGCCCGGACAGGGGGCGCTTTGATGAAGCTTTCTTT. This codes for CASSPDRGRFDEAFF.

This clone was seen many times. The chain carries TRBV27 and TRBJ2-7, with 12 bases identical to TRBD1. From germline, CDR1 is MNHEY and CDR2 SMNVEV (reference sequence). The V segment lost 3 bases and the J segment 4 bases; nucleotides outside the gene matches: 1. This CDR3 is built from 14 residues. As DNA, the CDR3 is TGTGCCAGCAGTTTGGGACAGGGGGCTTACGAGCAGTACTTC. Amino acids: CASSLGQGAYEQYF.

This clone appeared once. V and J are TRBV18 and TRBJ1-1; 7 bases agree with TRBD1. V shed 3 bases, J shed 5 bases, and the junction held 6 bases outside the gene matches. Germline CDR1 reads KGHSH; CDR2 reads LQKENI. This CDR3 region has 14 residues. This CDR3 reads CASSPDRVETEAFF. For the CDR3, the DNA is TGTGCCAGCTCACCCGACAGGGTGGAGACTGAAGCTTTCTTT. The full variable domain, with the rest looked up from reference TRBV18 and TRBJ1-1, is NAGVMQNPRHLVRRRGQEARLRCSPMKGHSHVYWYRQLPEEGLKFMVYLQKENIIDESGMPKERFSAEFPKEGPSILRIQQVVRGDSAAYFCASSPDRVETEAFFGQGTRLTVV.

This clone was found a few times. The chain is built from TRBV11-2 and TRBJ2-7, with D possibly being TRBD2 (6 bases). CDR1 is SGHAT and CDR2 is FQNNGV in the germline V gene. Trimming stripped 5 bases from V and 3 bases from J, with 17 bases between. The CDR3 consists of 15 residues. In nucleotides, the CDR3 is TGTGCCAGCAGCCTTAAGGCGGGACTTAACTACGAGCAGTACTTC. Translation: CASSLKAGLNYEQYF.